The 8 T cell receptor beta chains below come from one sample, sequenced in a study of blood T cell repertoires in COVID-19. Sequenced by immunoSEQ multiplex PCR; TCRdb stores in-frame clones only, minus some. The sample has around 300,000 clones; 70% to 90% are singletons. Sequencing was carried out using peripheral blood. All receptors come from a woman in her 70s with acute or convalescent COVID-19.

This chain uses TRBV6-6 with TRBJ2-7; possible D gene TRBD1, 6 bases. The CDR3 contains 13 residues. CDR1 is MNHNY and CDR2 is SVGAGI in the germline V gene (reference sequence). V shed 5 bases and J shed 3 bases, with 11 bases lying between them. In DNA, the CDR3 is TGTGCCAGCAGTCGCGCGACAGGCTACGAGCAGTACTTC. Its translation: CASSRATGYEQYF.

This clone was observed once. The V and J genes are TRBV3-1 (or the pseudogene TRBV3-2) and TRBJ2-4; 8 nucleotides line up with TRBD2. After removal of 4 bases from V and 7 bases from J, the junction contained 9 bases not matched to a gene. Germline V gene lookup returns CDR1 LGHDT and CDR2 YNNKEL (reference sequence). The CDR3 length is 15 residues. This chain's CDR3 is CASSLSQRENNIQYF. The CDR3 coding sequence is TGTGCCAGCAGCCTGAGCCAGCGGGAGAACAACATTCAGTACTTC.

The gene calls are TRBV5-5 and TRBJ1-1; no firm D call. Germline V gene sequence: CDR1 SGHKS, CDR2 YYEKEE (reference sequence). The V end lost 4 bases, the J end lost 4 bases, and 5 bases lay between the germline ends. The CDR3 totals 11 residues. The CDR3 sequence is CASSRGTEAFF. DNA for the CDR3: TGTGCCAGCAGCCGGGGCACTGAAGCTTTCTTT.

The rearrangement uses TRBV7-6 and TRBJ1-1, with 7 bases identical to TRBD1. CDR3 length equals 13 residues. CDR1 and CDR2 (germline): SGHVS, FNYEAQ. V gave up 3 bases and J gave up 9 bases; unmatched junction bases: 7. The CDR3: CASSFGDSSKAFF. The CDR3, as DNA: TGTGCCAGCAGCTTCGGGGACAGCTCCAAAGCTTTCTTT.

The rearrangement links TRBV2 to TRBJ2-1, with 7 nucleotides matching TRBD2. This CDR3 comprises 14 residues. J was trimmed by 7 bases and V by 6 bases; bases with no gene match: 9. The germline CDR1 and CDR2 sequences are SNHLY and FYNNEI. CDR3 loop: CASRFLGGVNEQFF. CDR3 bases: TGTGCCAGCAGGTTCCTTGGGGGGGTTAATGAGCAGTTCTTC.

This clone was seen just once. The J gene is TRBJ2-1, the V gene TRBV11-2; D perhaps matches TRBD1 (5 bases). V shed 4 bases and J shed 0 bases, with 16 bases lying between them. The CDR3 loop spans 17 amino acids. Germline CDR1 and CDR2: SGHAT and FQNNGV. The CDR3 DNA is TGTGCCAGCAGCTCGATCTTTGGGGCGAGCTCCTACAATGAGCAGTTCTTC. Its translation is CASSSIFGASSYNEQFF.

The chain carries TRBV2 and TRBJ2-3; the match to TRBD2 covers 9 bases. Germline CDR1 reads SNHLY; CDR2 reads FYNNEI. This CDR3 has 16 amino acids. V was pared by 6 bases and J by 7 bases, with 14 bases of the junction left unmatched. CDR3 sequence reads: CASSPSQAGGMYTQYF. CDR3 nucleotides: TGTGCCAGCAGCCCTAGTCAAGCGGGGGGCATGTATACGCAGTATTTT. Complete variable domain (other parts from reference TRBV2 and TRBJ2-3): EPEVTQTPSHQVTQMGQEVILRCVPISNHLYFYWYRQILGQKVEFLVSFYNNEISEKSEIFDDQFSVERPDGSNFTLKIRSTKLEDSAMYFCASSPSQAGGMYTQYFGPGTRLTVL.

This clone was detected only once. The V call is TRBV7-3, the J call TRBJ2-3, with TRBD2 as a possible D gene (6 bases). Trimming took off 0 bases at V and 2 bases at J, with 9 bases between the two ends. The length of the CDR3 is 15 residues. CDR1 and CDR2 (germline): SGHTA, FQGTGA. The CDR3 DNA reads TGTGCCAGCAGCTTAACTAGCGGAATCACAGATACGCAGTATTTT. Protein: CASSLTSGITDTQYF.